This T cell receptor (beta chain) appears in the sequencing data of a study of early T cells in non-severe SARS-CoV-2 infection. Study-level points and caveats: CD4 and private specificities were missed by VDJdb matching, which favored anti-spike CD8 responses.

Molecules of cDNA were individually given unique molecular identifiers that were attached to them. TCRdb re-called the 5' RACE reads with MiXCR, one entry per CDR3 protein. In the table there are about 33,000 distinct CDR3 sequences, approximately 4.4% of which are singletons. CDR3 size: 14 residues. Germline loops: CDR1 SNHLY, CDR2 FYNNEI. For this clonotype: What it recognizes is unknown. The germline gene is not matched at one end of the junction; a read error may be the cause.

The material sequenced was whole blood. This sequence was found in an adult who was a healthcare worker with PCR-confirmed SARS-CoV-2 infection or an uninfected control (not recorded which). The V gene is TRBV2, the J gene TRBJ2-7, with 8 bases matching TRBD1. CDR3 DNA: TGTGCCAGCAGCGAAGACAGGGGCCCCTACGAGCAGTACTTC. Translated, it gives CASSEDRGPYEQYF.